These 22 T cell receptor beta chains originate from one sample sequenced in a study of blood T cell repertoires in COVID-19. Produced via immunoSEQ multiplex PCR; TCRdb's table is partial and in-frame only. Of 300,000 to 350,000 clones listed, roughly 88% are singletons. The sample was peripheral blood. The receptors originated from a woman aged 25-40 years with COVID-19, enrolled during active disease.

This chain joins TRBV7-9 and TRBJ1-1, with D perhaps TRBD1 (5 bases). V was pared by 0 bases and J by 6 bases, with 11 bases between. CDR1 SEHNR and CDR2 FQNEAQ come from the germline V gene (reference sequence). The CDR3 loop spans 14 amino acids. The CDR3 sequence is CASSLALGVAEAFF. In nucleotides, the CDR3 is TGTGCCAGCAGCTTAGCGCTAGGGGTCGCTGAAGCTTTCTTT.

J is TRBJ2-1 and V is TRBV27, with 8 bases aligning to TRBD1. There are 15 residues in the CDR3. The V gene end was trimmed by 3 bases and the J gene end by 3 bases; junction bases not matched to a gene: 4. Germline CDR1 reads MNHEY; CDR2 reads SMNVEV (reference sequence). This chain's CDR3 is CASSFQGASYNEQFF. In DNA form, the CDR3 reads TGTGCCAGCAGTTTCCAGGGGGCTAGCTACAATGAGCAGTTCTTC.

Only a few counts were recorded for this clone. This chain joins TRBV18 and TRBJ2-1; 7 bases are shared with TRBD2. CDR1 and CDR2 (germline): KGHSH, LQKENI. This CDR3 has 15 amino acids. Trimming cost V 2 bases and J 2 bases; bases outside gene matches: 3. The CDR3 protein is CASSPGGSTYNEQFF. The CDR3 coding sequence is TGTGCCAGCTCACCAGGCGGGAGTACCTACAATGAGCAGTTCTTC.

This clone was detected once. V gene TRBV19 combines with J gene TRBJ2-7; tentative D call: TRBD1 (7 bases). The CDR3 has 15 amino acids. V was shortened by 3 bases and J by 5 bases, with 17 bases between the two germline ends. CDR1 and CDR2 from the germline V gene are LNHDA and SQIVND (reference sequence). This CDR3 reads CASSMNSAGGHEQYF. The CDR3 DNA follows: TGTGCCAGTAGTATGAACTCGGCAGGGGGGCACGAGCAGTACTTC. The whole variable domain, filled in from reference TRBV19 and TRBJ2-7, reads DGGITQSPKYLFRKEGQNVTLSCEQNLNHDAMYWYRQDPGQGLRLIYYSQIVNDFQKGDIAEGYSVSREKKESFPLTVTSAQKNPTAFYLCASSMNSAGGHEQYFGPGTRLTVT.

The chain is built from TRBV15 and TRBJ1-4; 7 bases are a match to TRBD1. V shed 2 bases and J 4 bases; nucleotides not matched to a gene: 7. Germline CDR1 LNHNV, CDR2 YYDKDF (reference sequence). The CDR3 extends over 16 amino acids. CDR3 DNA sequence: TGTGCCACCAGCAGAATTTCGGGACAGAGTAATGAAAAACTGTTTTTT. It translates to CATSRISGQSNEKLFF.

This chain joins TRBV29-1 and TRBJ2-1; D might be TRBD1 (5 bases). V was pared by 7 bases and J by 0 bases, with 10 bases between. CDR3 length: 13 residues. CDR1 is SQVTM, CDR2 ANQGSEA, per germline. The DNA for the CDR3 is TGCAGCGCGTTACAGGTCTCCTACAATGAGCAGTTCTTC. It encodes CSALQVSYNEQFF.

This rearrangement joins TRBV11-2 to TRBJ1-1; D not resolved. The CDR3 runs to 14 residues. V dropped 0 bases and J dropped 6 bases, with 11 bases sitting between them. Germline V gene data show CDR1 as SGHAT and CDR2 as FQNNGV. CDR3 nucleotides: TGTGCCAGCAGCTTAGACCCTCCCCCCTCTGAAGCTTTCTTT. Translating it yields CASSLDPPPSEAFF.

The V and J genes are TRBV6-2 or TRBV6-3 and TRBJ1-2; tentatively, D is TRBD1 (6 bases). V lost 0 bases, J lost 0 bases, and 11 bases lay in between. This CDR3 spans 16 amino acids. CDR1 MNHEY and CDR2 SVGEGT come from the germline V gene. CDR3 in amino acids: CASSYSWDTANYGYTF. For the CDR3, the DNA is TGTGCCAGCAGTTACTCGTGGGACACAGCTAACTATGGCTACACCTTC.

CDR3 bases: TGTGCCAGTAGTAGCCAGGGGCATTACAATGAGCAGTTCTTC. Translating gives CASSSQGHYNEQFF. V gene TRBV19 combines with J gene TRBJ2-1; D is possibly TRBD1 (6 bases). The V gene lost 4 bases and the J gene lost 4 bases, with 11 bases spanning the gap. CDR3 length: 14 amino acids. Looked up from germline, CDR1 is LNHDA and CDR2 is SQIVND (reference sequence). Variable domain in full (rest from reference TRBV19 and TRBJ2-1): DGGITQSPKYLFRKEGQNVTLSCEQNLNHDAMYWYRQDPGQGLRLIYYSQIVNDFQKGDIAEGYSVSREKKESFPLTVTSAQKNPTAFYLCASSSQGHYNEQFFGPGTRLTVL.

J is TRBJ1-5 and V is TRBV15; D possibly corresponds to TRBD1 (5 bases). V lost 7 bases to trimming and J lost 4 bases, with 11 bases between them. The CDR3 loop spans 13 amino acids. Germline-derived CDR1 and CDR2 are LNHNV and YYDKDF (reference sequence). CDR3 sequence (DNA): TGTGCCACCAAGGGGAATGGTAATCAGCCCCAGCATTTT. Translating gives CATKGNGNQPQHF.

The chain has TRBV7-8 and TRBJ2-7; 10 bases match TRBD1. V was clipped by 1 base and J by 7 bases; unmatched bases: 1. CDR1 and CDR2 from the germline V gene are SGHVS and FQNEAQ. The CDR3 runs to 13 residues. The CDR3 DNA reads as TGTGCCAGCAGCTTAGGGGGACAGGGGGAGCAGTACTTC. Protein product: CASSLGGQGEQYF.

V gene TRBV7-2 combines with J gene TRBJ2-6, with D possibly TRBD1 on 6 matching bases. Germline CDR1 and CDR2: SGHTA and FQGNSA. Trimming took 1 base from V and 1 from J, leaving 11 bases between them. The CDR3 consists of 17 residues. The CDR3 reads CASSLGARGSGANVLTF. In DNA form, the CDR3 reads TGTGCCAGCAGCTTAGGTGCCAGGGGATCTGGGGCCAACGTCCTGACTTTC.

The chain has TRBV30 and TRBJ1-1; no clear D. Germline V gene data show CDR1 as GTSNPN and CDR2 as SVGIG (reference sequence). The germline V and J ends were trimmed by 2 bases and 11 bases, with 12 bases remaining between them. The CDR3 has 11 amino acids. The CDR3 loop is CAWSPGSWAFF. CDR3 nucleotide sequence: TGTGCCTGGAGTCCCGGGAGTTGGGCTTTCTTT.

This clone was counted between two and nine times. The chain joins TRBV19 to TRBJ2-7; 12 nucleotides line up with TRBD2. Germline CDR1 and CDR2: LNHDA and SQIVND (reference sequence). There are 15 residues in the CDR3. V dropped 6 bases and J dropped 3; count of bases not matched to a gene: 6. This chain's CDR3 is CASSPSGRAFYEQYF. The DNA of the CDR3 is TGTGCCAGTAGCCCTAGCGGGAGGGCCTTCTACGAGCAGTACTTC.

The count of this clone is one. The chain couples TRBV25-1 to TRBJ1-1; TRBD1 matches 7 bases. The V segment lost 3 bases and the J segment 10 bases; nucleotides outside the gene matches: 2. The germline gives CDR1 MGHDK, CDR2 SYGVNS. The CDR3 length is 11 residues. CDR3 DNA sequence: TGTGCCAGCAGTGAGGGACAGTTAGCTTTCTTT. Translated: CASSEGQLAFF.

CDR3 amino acids: CAWRSGRGLDYGYTF. For the CDR3, the DNA is TGTGCCTGGAGATCTGGCAGGGGATTGGACTATGGCTACACCTTC. The V and J genes are TRBV30 and TRBJ1-2; TRBD1 is a possible D gene (6 bases). This CDR3 spans 15 amino acids. Trimming took 3 bases from V and 3 from J, leaving 17 bases between them. Germline CDR1 and CDR2: GTSNPN and SVGIG (reference sequence).

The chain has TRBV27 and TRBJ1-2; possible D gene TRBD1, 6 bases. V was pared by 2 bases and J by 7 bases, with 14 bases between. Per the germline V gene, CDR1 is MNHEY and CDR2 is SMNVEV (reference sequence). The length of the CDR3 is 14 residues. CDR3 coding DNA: TGTGCCAGCAGTTTACGTATGGGGGCAGGTGGCTACACCTTC. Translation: CASSLRMGAGGYTF.

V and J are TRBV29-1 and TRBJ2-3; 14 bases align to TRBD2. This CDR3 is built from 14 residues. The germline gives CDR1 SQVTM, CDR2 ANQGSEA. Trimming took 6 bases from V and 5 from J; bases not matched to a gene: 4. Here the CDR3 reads CSVGTSGSQDTQYF. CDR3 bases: TGCAGCGTCGGGACTAGCGGGAGCCAAGATACGCAGTATTTT.

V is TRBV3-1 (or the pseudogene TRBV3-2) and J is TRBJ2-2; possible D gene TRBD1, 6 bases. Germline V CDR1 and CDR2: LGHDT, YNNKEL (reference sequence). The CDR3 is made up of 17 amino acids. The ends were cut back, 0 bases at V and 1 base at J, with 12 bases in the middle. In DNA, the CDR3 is TGTGCCAGCAGCCAAGATTGGGCAGGGGAGAACACCGGGGAGCTGTTTTTT. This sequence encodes CASSQDWAGENTGELFF.

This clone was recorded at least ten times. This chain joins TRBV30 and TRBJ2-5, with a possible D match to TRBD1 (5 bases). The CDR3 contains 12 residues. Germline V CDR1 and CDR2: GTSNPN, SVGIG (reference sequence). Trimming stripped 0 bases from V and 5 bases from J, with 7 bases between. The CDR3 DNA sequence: TGTGCCTGGAGTGTAAAGGGGGAGACCCAGTACTTC. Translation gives CAWSVKGETQYF.

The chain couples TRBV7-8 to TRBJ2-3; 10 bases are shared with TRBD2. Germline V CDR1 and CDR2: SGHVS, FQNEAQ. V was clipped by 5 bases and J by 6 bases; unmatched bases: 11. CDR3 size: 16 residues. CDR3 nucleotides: TGTGCCAGCAGCCCCGGGACTAGCGTGTTGTTGGATACGCAGTATTTT. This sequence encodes CASSPGTSVLLDTQYF. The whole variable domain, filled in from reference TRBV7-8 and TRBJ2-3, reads GAGVSQSPRYKVAKRGQDVALRCDPISGHVSLFWYQQALGQGPEFLTYFQNEAQLDKSGLPSDRFFAERPEGSVSTLKIQRTQQEDSAVYLCASSPGTSVLLDTQYFGPGTRLTVL.

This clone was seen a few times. As DNA, the CDR3 is TGTGCCACCGGAGGGACTAGTAGCCCAGAGACCCAGTACTTC. Protein sequence: CATGGTSSPETQYF. The V call is TRBV7-9, the J call TRBJ2-5, with 8 bases lining up with TRBD2. Germline V CDR1 and CDR2: SEHNR, FQNEAQ (reference sequence). CDR3 size: 14 residues. V was clipped by 10 bases and J by 4 bases; unmatched bases: 11. The complete variable domain, with remaining parts taken from reference TRBV7-9 and TRBJ2-5, reads DTGVSQNPRHKITKRGQNVTFRCDPISEHNRLYWYRQTLGQGPEFLTYFQNEAQLEKSRLLSDRFSAERPKGSFSTLEIQRTEQGDSAMYLCATGGTSSPETQYFGPGTRLLVL.